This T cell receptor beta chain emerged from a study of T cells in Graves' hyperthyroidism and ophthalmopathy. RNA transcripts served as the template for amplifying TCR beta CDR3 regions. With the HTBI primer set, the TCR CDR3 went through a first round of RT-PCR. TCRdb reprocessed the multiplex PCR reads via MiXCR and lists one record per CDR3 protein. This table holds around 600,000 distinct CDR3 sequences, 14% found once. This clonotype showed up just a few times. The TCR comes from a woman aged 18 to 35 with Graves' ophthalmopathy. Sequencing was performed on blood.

The CDR3 reads CASSSLGNTIYF. CDR3 bases: TGTGCCAGCAGTTCGCTAGGAAACACCATATATTTT. This chain connects TRBV6-1 to TRBJ1-3; D call uncertain. The germline CDR1 and CDR2 sequences are MNHNS and SASEGT. This CDR3 spans 12 amino acids. V was cut by 5 bases and J by 4 bases, with 6 bases left in between.